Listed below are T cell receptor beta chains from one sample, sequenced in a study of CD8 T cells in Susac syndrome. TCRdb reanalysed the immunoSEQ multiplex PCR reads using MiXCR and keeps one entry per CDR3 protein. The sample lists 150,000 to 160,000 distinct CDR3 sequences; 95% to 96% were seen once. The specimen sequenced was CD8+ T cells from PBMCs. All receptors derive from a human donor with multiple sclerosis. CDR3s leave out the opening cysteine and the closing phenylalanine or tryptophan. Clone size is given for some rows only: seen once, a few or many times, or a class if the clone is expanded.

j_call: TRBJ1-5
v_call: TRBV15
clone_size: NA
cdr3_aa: ATSTDRASNQPQH

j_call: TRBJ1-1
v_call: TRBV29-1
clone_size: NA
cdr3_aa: SVLAGQGSTEAF

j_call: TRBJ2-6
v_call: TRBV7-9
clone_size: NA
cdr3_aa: ASSPTLSEAGANVLT

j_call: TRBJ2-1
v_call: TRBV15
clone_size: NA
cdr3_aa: ATSREGLNSYNEQF

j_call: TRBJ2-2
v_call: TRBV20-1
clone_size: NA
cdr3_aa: SARGNRATGELF

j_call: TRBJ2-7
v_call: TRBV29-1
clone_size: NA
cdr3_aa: SVFAGTGNREQY

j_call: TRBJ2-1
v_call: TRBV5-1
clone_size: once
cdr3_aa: ASSSRMTGYNEQF

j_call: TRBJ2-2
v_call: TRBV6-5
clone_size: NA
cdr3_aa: ASSELAVTGELF

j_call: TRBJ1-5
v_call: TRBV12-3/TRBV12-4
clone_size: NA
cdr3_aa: ASTSAGINQPQH

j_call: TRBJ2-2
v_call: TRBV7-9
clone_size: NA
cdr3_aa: ASSFRRGTGNTGELF

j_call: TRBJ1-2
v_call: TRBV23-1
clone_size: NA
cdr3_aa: TQMGGYT

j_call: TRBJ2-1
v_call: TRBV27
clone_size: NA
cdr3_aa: ASSSPTGYNEQF

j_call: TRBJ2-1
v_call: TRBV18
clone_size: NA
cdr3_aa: ASSPHPRMVNEQF

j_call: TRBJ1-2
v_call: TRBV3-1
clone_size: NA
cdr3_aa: ASSRLGQLNYGYT

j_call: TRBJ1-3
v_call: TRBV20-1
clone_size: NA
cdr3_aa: SARVRLENTIY

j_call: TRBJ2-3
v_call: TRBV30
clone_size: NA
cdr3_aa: AWNQGGRGDTQY

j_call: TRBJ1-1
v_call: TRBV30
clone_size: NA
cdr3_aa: AWSTAANTEAF

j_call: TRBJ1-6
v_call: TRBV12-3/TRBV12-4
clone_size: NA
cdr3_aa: ASSLGDVGQHSPLH

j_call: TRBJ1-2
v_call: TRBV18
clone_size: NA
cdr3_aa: ASSPPNAEHYGYT

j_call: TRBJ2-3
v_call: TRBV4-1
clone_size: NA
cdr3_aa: ASSQDPPGSYTDTQY

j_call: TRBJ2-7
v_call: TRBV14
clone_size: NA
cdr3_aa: ASSEGTEHYEQY

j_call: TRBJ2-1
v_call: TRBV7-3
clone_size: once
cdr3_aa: ASSPKGLAGIDEQF

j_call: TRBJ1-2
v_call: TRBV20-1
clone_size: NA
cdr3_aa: SASGRAGRFLRNYGYT

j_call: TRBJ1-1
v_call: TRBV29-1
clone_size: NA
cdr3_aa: SVEDIPQGELQAGNTEAF

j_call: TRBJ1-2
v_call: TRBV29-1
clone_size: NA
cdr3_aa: SVWDGTLNYGYT

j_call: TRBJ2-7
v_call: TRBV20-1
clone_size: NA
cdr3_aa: SAWGVTYEQY

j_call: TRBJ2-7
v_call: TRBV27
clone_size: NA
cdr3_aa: ASSLGGNGYEQY

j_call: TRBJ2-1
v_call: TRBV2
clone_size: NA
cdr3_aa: ASRGLARNEQF

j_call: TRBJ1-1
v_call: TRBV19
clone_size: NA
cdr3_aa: ASSMQGTGTEAF

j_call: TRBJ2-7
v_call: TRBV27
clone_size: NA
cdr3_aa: ASSLGGQGYEQY

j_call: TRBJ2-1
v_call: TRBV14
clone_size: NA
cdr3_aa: ASSPMPTAGTYNEQF

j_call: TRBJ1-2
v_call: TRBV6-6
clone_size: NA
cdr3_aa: ASSYSLDTTYGYT

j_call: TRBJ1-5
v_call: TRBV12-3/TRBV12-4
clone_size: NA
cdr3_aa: ASRDSAGGQPQH

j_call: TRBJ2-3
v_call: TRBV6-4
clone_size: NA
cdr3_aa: ASSERGGTDTQY

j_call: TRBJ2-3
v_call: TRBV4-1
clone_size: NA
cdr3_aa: ASREVAGPDTQY

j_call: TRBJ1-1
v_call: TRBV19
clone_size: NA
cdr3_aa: ASSPTRNTEAF

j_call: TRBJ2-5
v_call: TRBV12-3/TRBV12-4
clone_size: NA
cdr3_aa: ASSLKATGKPPQY

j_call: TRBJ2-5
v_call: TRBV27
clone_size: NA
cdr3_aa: ASSSLGGQETQY

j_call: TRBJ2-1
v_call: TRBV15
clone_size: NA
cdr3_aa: ATSSRDRVRREQF

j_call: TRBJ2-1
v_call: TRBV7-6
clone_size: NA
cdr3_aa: ASSFIGGPEF

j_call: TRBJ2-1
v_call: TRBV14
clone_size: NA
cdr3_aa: ASSPFFDGDEQF

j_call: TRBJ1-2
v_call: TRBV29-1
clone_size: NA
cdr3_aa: SVDHVPGQLYGYT

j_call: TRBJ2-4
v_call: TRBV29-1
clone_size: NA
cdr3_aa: SAHLGHPGDIQY

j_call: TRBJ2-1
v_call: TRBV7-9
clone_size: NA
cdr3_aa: ASSSTDWSSYNEQF

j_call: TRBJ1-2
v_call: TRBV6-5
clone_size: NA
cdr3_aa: ASSSGTVYGYT

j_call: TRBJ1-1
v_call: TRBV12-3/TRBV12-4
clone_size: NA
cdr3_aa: ASSLIRNTEAF

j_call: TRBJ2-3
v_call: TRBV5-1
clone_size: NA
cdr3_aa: ASSPIRPSGDRDTQY

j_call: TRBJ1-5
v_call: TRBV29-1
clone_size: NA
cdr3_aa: SVLSENQPQH

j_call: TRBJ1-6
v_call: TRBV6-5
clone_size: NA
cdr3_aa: ASSGTGTGNSPLH

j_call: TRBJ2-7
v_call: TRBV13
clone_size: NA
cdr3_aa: ASSPTGQGPYEQY

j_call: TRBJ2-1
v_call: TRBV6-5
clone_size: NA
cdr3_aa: ASRSGTPEQF

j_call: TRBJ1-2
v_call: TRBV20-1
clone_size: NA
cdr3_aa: SASYRDYGYT

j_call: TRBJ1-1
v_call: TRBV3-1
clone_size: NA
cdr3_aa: ASSQVRRNTEAF

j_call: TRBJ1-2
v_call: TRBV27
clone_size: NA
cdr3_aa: ASSWGAGGGYGYT

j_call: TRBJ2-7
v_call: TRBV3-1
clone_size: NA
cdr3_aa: ASSPGTGDSYEQY